Listed below are T cell receptor beta chains from one sample, sequenced in a study of OX40 agonist ivuxolimab in advanced cancers. Repertoires were generated with immunoSEQ multiplex PCR, while TCRdb's copy carries only in-frame clones and drops some. The data show more than 55,000 clones, around 86% seen once. The sample here was CD4+ or CD8+ T cells sorted from blood, taken in a trial of the OX40 agonist ivuxolimab. The receptors here all came from an adult with an advanced solid tumor such as melanoma, head and neck, liver or kidney cancer. The CDR3 runs from the conserved cysteine through the conserved F or W. D genes are given only for firm matches. Where a row states a size, it is once, few, many or the class of an expanded clone; other rows omit it.

v_gene	abundance	j_gene	d_gene	CDR3aa	CDR3nt
TRBV16	.	TRBJ1-2	.	CASSQSGGPNYGYTF	TGTGCCAGCAGCCAATCGGGGGGACCTAACTATGGCTACACCTTC
TRBV5-1	.	TRBJ2-2	TRBD1	CASSPLGRDRGSGELFF	TGCGCCAGCAGCCCCCTAGGTCGGGACAGGGGGTCCGGGGAACTGTTTTTT
TRBV23-1	.	TRBJ2-1	TRBD2	CASSQLAGNCSYNEQFF	TGCGCCAGCAGTCAACTAGCGGGTAACTGCTCCTACAATGAGCAGTTCTTC
TRBV5-4	.	TRBJ2-1	TRBD2	CASSSGRGGLYNEQFF	TGTGCCAGCAGCTCTGGGCGGGGGGGCTTATACAATGAGCAGTTCTTC
TRBV15	.	TRBJ2-1	TRBD1	CATSRRTGDYNEQFF	TGTGCCACCAGCAGAAGGACAGGGGACTACAATGAGCAGTTCTTC
TRBV29-1	.	TRBJ1-1	.	CSVGGIMNTEAFF	TGCAGCGTTGGCGGGATTATGAACACTGAAGCTTTCTTT
TRBV5-1	few	TRBJ2-1	TRBD1	CASSWTATGSSYNEQFF	TGCGCCAGCAGCTGGACCGCGACAGGGAGCTCCTACAATGAGCAGTTCTTC
TRBV30	.	TRBJ1-1	.	CAWRGRMNTEAFF	TGTGCCTGGAGGGGACGGATGAACACTGAAGCTTTCTTT
TRBV19	.	TRBJ1-2	.	CASSPSSGLLGYTF	TGTGCCAGTAGTCCATCCTCAGGGCTTCTAGGCTACACCTTC
TRBV4-1	.	TRBJ1-6	TRBD1	CASSHDGTGVSPLHF	TGCGCCAGCAGCCACGACGGGACAGGGGTTTCACCCCTCCACTTT
TRBV6-5	.	TRBJ2-1	TRBD2	CASSAGTSRYNEQFF	TGTGCCAGCAGTGCCGGGACTAGTCGCTACAATGAGCAGTTCTTC
TRBV7-2	.	TRBJ2-3	.	CASSLTARGGRPDTQYF	TGTGCCAGCAGCCTCACCGCGAGGGGGGGGAGGCCAGATACGCAGTATTTT
TRBV6-5	.	TRBJ1-1	.	CASSYDVPDTIEAFF	TGTGCCAGCAGTTACGACGTACCGGACACTATTGAAGCTTTCTTT
TRBV6-5	once	TRBJ1-4	TRBD1	CARGGRDRVNEKLFF	TGTGCCAGGGGGGGAAGGGACAGGGTAAATGAAAAACTGTTTTTT
TRBV2	.	TRBJ1-4	.	CASSEFLGLSATNEKLFF	TGTGCCAGCAGTGAATTTCTGGGTCTCAGCGCAACTAATGAAAAACTGTTTTTT
TRBV25-1	.	TRBJ2-7	.	CASSVESYEQYF	TGTGCCAGCAGTGTAGAATCCTACGAGCAGTACTTC
TRBV5-1	.	TRBJ2-7	.	CASSEPGGISYEQYF	TGCGCCAGCAGCGAACCAGGGGGGATTTCCTACGAGCAGTACTTC
TRBV2	.	TRBJ2-1	.	CASSEIGISYNEQFF	TGTGCCAGCAGTGAAATCGGGATCTCCTACAATGAGCAGTTCTTC
TRBV9	few	TRBJ2-3	TRBD1	CASSVTGVSTDTQYF	TGTGCCAGCAGCGTGACAGGGGTCAGCACAGATACGCAGTATTTT
TRBV7-9	once	TRBJ1-2	.	CASSLVRKGYTF	TGTGCCAGCAGCTTAGTGCGGAAGGGCTACACCTTC
TRBV5-1	.	TRBJ1-4	TRBD1	CASSLADRGRGEKLFF	TGCGCCAGCAGCTTGGCGGACAGGGGGCGAGGTGAAAAACTGTTTTTT
TRBV14	once	TRBJ1-2	.	CASSQGGSYYGYTF	TGTGCCAGCAGCCAAGGTGGGAGCTACTATGGCTACACCTTC
TRBV28	.	TRBJ1-1	TRBD1	CASRLVSGGRAFF	TGTGCCAGCAGGCTCGTTTCAGGGGGCCGAGCTTTCTTT
TRBV10-3	.	TRBJ2-5	TRBD2	CAISELAGGETQYF	TGTGCCATCAGTGAATTAGCGGGGGGGGAGACCCAGTACTTC
TRBV5-5	.	TRBJ2-7	.	CASTLRRGAYEQYF	TGTGCCAGCACCCTGCGGAGAGGGGCCTACGAGCAGTACTTC
TRBV7-9	.	TRBJ1-1	.	CASSPSRGRSNTEAFF	TGTGCCAGCAGCCCGAGCCGCGGCAGGAGTAACACTGAAGCTTTCTTT
TRBV11-3	few	TRBJ2-2	.	CASSRNIRGQDTGELFF	TGTGCCAGCAGCCGTAACATCCGGGGGCAGGACACCGGGGAGCTGTTTTTT
TRBV30	.	TRBJ1-2	.	CAWSTGYGYTF	TGTGCCTGGAGTACGGGCTATGGCTACACCTTC
TRBV5-5	.	TRBJ1-5	TRBD1	CASSLGQGSNQPQHF	TGTGCCAGCAGCTTGGGACAGGGTAGCAATCAGCCCCAGCATTTT
TRBV7-6	.	TRBJ2-6	.	CASSYGRNGANVLTF	TGTGCCAGCAGCTACGGGAGAAATGGGGCCAACGTCCTGACTTTC
TRBV19	.	TRBJ1-6	.	CASRQGETNSPLHF	TGTGCCAGTAGACAGGGTGAGACTAATTCACCCCTCCACTTT
TRBV16	.	TRBJ1-1	TRBD1	CASSQSGSGGRGTEAFF	TGTGCCAGCAGCCAATCTGGGTCAGGGGGAAGGGGCACTGAAGCTTTCTTT
TRBV11-1	.	TRBJ2-3	TRBD2	CASNSGNTDTQYF	TGTGCCAGCAACAGCGGGAATACAGATACGCAGTATTTT
TRBV9	.	TRBJ1-6	.	CASSPTRFGGAGSSPLHF	TGTGCCAGCAGCCCCACCCGTTTTGGAGGGGCCGGGAGTTCACCCCTCCACTTT
TRBV19	.	TRBJ2-1	TRBD2	CASSPSGISSYNEQFF	TGTGCCAGTAGTCCTAGCGGGATCAGCTCCTACAATGAGCAGTTCTTC
TRBV29-1	.	TRBJ1-2	.	CSVDPSGVTYGYTF	TGCAGCGTTGACCCGTCAGGGGTTACCTATGGCTACACCTTC
TRBV14	.	TRBJ1-2	.	CASSHSPGPYGYTF	TGTGCCAGCAGCCACTCCCCAGGCCCCTATGGCTACACCTTC
TRBV6-1	once	TRBJ2-3	TRBD2	CASSEALLVSGGSGTQYF	TGTGCCAGCAGTGAAGCCCTTCTGGTTAGCGGGGGATCTGGTACGCAGTATTTT
TRBV9	.	TRBJ2-1	.	CASSVVGGYNNEQFF	TGTGCCAGCAGCGTAGTGGGTGGGTACAACAATGAGCAGTTCTTC
TRBV4-1	once	TRBJ1-1	TRBD1	CASSQVQGAGTEAFF	TGCGCCAGCAGCCAAGTCCAGGGGGCTGGGACTGAAGCTTTCTTT
TRBV7-8	.	TRBJ2-1	TRBD1	CASSFSQGSLYNEQFF	TGTGCCAGCAGCTTTTCACAGGGGAGCCTTTACAATGAGCAGTTCTTC
TRBV20-1	.	TRBJ2-7	.	CSVGRDDEQYF	TGCAGTGTTGGGCGGGACGACGAGCAGTACTTC
TRBV19	once	TRBJ2-7	.	CASSIDSTDTYEQYF	TGTGCCAGTAGTATAGATTCAACAGATACCTACGAGCAGTACTTC
TRBV7-6	.	TRBJ2-5	.	CASSLVSGETQYF	TGTGCCAGCAGCTTAGTGTCGGGAGAGACCCAGTACTTC
TRBV5-1	.	TRBJ1-4	.	CASRLSPDTGEKLFF	TGCGCCAGCAGGCTCTCCCCGGACACCGGGGAAAAACTGTTTTTT
TRBV5-6	once	TRBJ2-3	.	CASSFYLLDLGTDTQYF	TGTGCCAGCAGCTTTTACCTTCTGGATTTGGGCACAGATACGCAGTATTTT
TRBV28	.	TRBJ1-5	TRBD1	CASSLSRGHNQPQHF	TGTGCCAGCAGTTTAAGCAGGGGGCACAATCAGCCCCAGCATTTT
TRBV2	.	TRBJ1-2	.	CASSPQDNYGYTF	TGTGCCAGCAGCCCTCAGGACAACTATGGCTACACCTTC
TRBV9	.	TRBJ2-7	TRBD2	CASSARSGGLDEQYF	TGTGCCAGCAGCGCCCGGTCGGGGGGATTGGACGAGCAGTACTTC
TRBV5-1	.	TRBJ1-3	TRBD1	CASSTGQGPISGNTIYF	TGCGCCAGCAGCACCGGACAGGGGCCTATCTCTGGAAACACCATATATTTT
TRBV19	.	TRBJ1-5	TRBD1	CASSIGTGYQPQHF	TGTGCCAGTAGTATAGGGACAGGGTATCAGCCCCAGCATTTT
TRBV6-5	.	TRBJ1-2	.	CASSPTGPNYGYTF	TGTGCCAGCAGCCCAACAGGGCCCAACTATGGCTACACCTTC
TRBV9	.	TRBJ1-3	.	CASSVAGQGNTIYF	TGTGCCAGCAGCGTCGCTGGACAGGGAAACACCATATATTTT